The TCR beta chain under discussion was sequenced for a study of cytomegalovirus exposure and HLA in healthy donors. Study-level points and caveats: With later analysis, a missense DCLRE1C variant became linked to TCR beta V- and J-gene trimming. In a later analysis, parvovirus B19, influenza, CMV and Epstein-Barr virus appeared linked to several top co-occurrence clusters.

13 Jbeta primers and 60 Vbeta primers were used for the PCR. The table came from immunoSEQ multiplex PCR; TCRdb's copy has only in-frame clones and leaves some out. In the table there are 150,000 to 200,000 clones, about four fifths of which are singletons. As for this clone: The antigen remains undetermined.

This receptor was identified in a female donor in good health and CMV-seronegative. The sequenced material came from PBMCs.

CDR3: CASRGGGVAGNQPQHF. The DNA for the CDR3 is TGTGCCAGTAGGGGCGGGGGGGTTGCTGGCAATCAGCCCCAGCATTTT. The chain recombines TRBV19 with TRBJ1-5, with D perhaps TRBD1 (5 bases). Germline CDR1 is LNHDA and CDR2 is SQIVND (reference sequence). Trimming removed 6 bases from V and 2 bases from J, with 17 bases in between. The CDR3 contains 16 residues.